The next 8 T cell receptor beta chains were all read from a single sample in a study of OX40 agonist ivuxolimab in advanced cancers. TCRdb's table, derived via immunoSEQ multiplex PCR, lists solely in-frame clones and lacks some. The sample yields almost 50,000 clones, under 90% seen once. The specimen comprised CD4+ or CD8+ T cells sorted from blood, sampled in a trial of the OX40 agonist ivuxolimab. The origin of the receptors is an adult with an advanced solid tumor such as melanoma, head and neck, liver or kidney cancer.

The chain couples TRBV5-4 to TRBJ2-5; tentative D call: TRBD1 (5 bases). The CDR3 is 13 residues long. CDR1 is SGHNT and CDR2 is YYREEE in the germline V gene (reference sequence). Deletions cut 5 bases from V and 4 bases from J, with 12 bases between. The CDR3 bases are TGTGCCAGCAGTTTCAGGGTTGGAGAGACCCAGTACTTC. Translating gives CASSFRVGETQYF.

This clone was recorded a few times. This chain's CDR3 is CASSAQGLKGEKLFF. CDR3 nucleotides: TGTGCCAGCAGCGCACAGGGCTTGAAAGGCGAAAAACTGTTTTTT. The rearrangement uses TRBV9 and TRBJ1-4; TRBD1 might be the D (6 bases). The CDR3 runs 15 residues. Trimming left V 3 bases short and J 8 bases short, with 17 bases between. The V gene's germline CDR1 is SGDLS and CDR2 YYNGEE.

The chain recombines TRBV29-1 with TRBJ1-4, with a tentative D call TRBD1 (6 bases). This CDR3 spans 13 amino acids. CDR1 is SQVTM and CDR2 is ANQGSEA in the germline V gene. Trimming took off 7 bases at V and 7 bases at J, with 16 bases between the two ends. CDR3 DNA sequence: TGCAGCGCTAACAGGGACTTAGGTGAAAAACTGTTTTTT. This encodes CSANRDLGEKLFF.

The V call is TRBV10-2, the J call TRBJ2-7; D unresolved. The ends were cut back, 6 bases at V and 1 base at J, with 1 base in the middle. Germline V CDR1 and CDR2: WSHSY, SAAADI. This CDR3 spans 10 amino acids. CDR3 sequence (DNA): TGCGCCAGCAGGTCCTACGAGCAGTACTTC. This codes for CASRSYEQYF.

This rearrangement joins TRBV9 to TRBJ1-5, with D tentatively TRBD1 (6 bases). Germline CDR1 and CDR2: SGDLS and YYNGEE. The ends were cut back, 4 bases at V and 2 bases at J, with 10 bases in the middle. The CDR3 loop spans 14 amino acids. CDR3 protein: CASSSRTGNQPQHF. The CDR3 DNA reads TGTGCCAGCAGCTCCCGGACAGGCAATCAGCCCCAGCATTTT.

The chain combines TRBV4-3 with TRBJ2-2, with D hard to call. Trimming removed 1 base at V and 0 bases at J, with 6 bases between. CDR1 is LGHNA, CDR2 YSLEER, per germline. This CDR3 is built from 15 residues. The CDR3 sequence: CASSQGQPNTGELFF. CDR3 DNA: TGCGCCAGCAGCCAAGGCCAGCCGAACACCGGGGAGCTGTTTTTT.

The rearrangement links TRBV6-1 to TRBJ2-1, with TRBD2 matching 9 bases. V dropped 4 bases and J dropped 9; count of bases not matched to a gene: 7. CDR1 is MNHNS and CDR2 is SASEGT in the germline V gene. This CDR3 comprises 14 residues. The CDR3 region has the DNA TGTGCCAGCAGTGGCGGCCTAGCGGGGACTGAGCAGTTCTTC. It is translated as CASSGGLAGTEQFF.

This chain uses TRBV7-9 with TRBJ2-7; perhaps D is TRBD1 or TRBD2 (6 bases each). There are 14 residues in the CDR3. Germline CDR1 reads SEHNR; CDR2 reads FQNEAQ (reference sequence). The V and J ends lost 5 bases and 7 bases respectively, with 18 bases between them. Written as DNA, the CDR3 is TGTGCCAGCAGCCCCCCCAGACTAGGGGGTGAGCAGTACTTC. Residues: CASSPPRLGGEQYF.